Sequencing of this T cell receptor beta chain was carried out in a study of spatial heterogeneity in lung cancer (dated 2019 in TCRdb). In terms of the full investigation: Beta-chain transcripts were consistently detected in greater numbers than alpha-chain transcripts, which likely reflected higher beta-chain transcript abundance. In the raw uncorrected reads, each unique combination of TCR and UMI appeared on average more than ten times. Both alpha and beta chains were TCR-sequenced in 210 or so tumor regions, approximately 68 matched nontumor lung samples and more than 50 PBMC samples obtained at surgery. TCR repertoire features were related to nonsynonymous mutation counts determined by whole-exome sequencing of tumor tissue. TCR alpha and beta repertoires were quantitatively compared across multiple tumor regions, matched nontumor lung and blood in non-small cell lung cancer. The investigation overall reported the following: Additional single-cell paired TCR alpha and beta sequencing was considered necessary to confirm, at a functional level, the hypothesis that regional TCRs recognize regional mutations.

In light of the paper, this sample's time point label describes: sample taken at primary tumor resection. The donors were around 69 patients from the lung TRACERx cohort who had early-stage, untreated non-small cell lung cancer. Without any cell sorting, TCR sequencing was performed on whole RNA extracted either from tumor and nontumor lung tissue or from cryopreserved PBMC samples. A patient was chosen for TCR sequencing only when enough RNA was available from at least two tumor regions. A lung pathologist reviewed the tumor and adjacent nontumor lung specimens before the specimens were selected. Library prep was done by 5' RACE. The sequencing machine was a NextSeq 500. In the TCR library protocol, a unique molecular identifier was attached to each TCR cDNA molecule so that PCR and sequencing errors could be corrected. The study's own analysis went as follows. TCR identification, UMI-based error correction and CDR3 extraction were all carried out with Decombinator tools. Expanded TCRs were defined as those above a frequency of 2 per 1,000, corresponding to the top 1% of the tumor frequency distribution. Each repertoire was subsampled 100 times to 5,000 TCRs, after which Renyi diversity was computed with the R vegan package. CDR3 similarity networks were constructed using string-kernel similarity of amino acid triplets, with links drawn between CDR3s whose pairwise similarity was above 0.82. The public reads were reanalyzed by TCRdb: fastp trimming at Q25, MiXCR alignment, in-frame beta chains only. All rows with the same CDR3 protein become a single entry with the most common DNA and genes. TCRdb assigned the V and J calls; the authors' analysis was not used. This sample lists 2,000 to 2,500 distinct CDR3 sequences; 7.2% were detected once. Of the sample, roughly a tenth is held by the ten largest clones.

According to the germline V gene (reference sequence), CDR1 reads LNHDA and CDR2 reads SQIVND. The V end loses 5 bases and the J end loses 4 bases, and a stretch of 11 bases separates them. The CDR3 runs 13 amino acids, cysteine and phenylalanine included. Only the CDR3 DNA stays, 39 bases, in frame from base 1. This clonotype qualifies as medium-sized (0.01 to 0.1%). The target of this receptor is not known. No base quality values were provided; no much bigger clone lies one nucleotide off. This clonotype originated in a female donor with early-stage non-small cell lung cancer. This sequence uses TRBV19 and TRBJ1-2; confidence is insufficient to name the D gene. The specimen comprised normal lung tissue next to the tumor, sampled at surgery. Here the CDR3 is given as CASSPGEFYGYTF. In nucleotides, the sequence is TGTGCCAGTAGTCCCGGGGAGTTCTATGGCTACACCTTC. The full variable domain, with segments outside the CDR3 supplied by the reference TRBV19 and TRBJ1-2 proteins, appears as DGGITQSPKYLFRKEGQNVTLSCEQNLNHDAMYWYRQDPGQGLRLIYYSQIVNDFQKGDIAEGYSVSREKKESFPLTVTSAQKNPTAFYLCASSPGEFYGYTFGSGTRLTVV.